This TCR beta chain originates from a study of T cells in Graves' hyperthyroidism and ophthalmopathy (dated by TCRdb to between 2017 and 2020). Notes on the research overall: Peripheral blood samples were taken at the time of initial diagnosis, prior to any treatment. A discovery cohort of about a hundred patients, 43 with Graves' ophthalmopathy and 55 to 60 with stable Graves' hyperthyroidism, was used to find distinguishing TCR V-J signatures. Whether ophthalmopathy could be predicted prospectively was tested in an independent validation cohort made up of roughly 19 hyperthyroidism patients plus 17 patients who later progressed to ophthalmopathy. The approximately 100 discovery patients were randomly divided into training and test sets at a 7:3 ratio. Thyroid tissue and blood T-cell repertoires from about six Graves' hyperthyroidism patients were also compared in the study. Following sampling, methimazole starting at 30 mg daily was given to hyperthyroidism patients, and high-dose intravenous methylprednisolone was given to ophthalmopathy patients. The paper reports TCR Vbeta CDR3 sequencing of approximately 140 peripheral blood samples: under 45 ophthalmopathy, roughly 74 hyperthyroidism and about 17 progressor patients.

This clonotype turned up a few times. Which antigen it targets is not known. The input lacks base qualities; no much larger clone sits a single base away. The study at large found these results: A 13 V-J signature model separated ophthalmopathy from stable hyperthyroidism, with 87.88% sensitivity and roughly 81% specificity in cross-validation and 80%/75% in testing. Most expanded thyroid clonotypes (frequency above 0.001) were also found in blood, which suggests that blood repertoires may mirror thyroid immune responses. No statistical method was used to fix the sample size in advance, and group allocation was not hidden from the investigators. In validation, the model predicted progression to ophthalmopathy with around 71% sensitivity and roughly 75% specificity, a median of about six months before onset.

A patient counted as having stable Graves' hyperthyroidism if no progression to ophthalmopathy occurred over 18 months of follow-up. Hyperthyroidism patients were aged 18 to 65 years and newly diagnosed, with disease duration of less than 2 months. Exclusion was applied to patients with uncontrolled infections, other autoimmune diseases, pregnancy or lactation. Clinical symptoms, serum thyroxine and TRAb, thyroid ultrasound, and orbital computed tomography formed the basis for the diagnoses. Ficoll-Paque density gradient centrifugation was used to isolate PBMCs from around 10 ml of fresh peripheral blood. Trizol reagent was used to extract total RNA, and RNA quality was then checked on an Agilent 2100 Bioanalyzer. Amplification of TCR beta CDR3 regions was carried out from RNA transcripts. For the first round of RT-PCR on the TCR CDR3, the HTBI primer set was used together with the Qiagen OneStep RT-PCR kit. Libraries were constructed in a second round of multiplex PCR, after which size selection and purification were carried out. Paired-end sequencing of the libraries was performed with 100 bp reads on an Illumina HiSeq2000. The study's processing was this. SOAPnuke was used to process the raw data, removing reads that contained adapters or uncalled bases, had a mean Phred below 15, or lacked an exact match to the constant primer or identifier. High-quality paired reads were merged using COPE v1.2.5, and each unique nucleotide sequence was defined as a clonotype. MiTCR v1.1 was used to align the clonotypes against IMGT TRBV, TRBD and TRBJ reference segments. Only V-J combinations with frequency above 0.0001, covering about 99% of repertoires, were analysed. A TCS score was defined as the ratio between F50 (clonal expansion) and ExV (chaos), using BLOSUM62-based TCRdist between CDR3 peptides within each V-J. Welch's t-statistics and random forest reduced approximately 520 V-J features to around 14, which were used in a naive Bayes classifier (R e1071). TCRdb's own reprocessing of the public reads used fastp at Q25 and MiXCR and kept productive beta chains. Rows are unified per CDR3 protein, each entry keeping the most common DNA and genes. The V and J calls, along with clone size, are taken from TCRdb and not from the paper's own processing. This sample comprises more than 550,000 distinct CDR3 sequences, 15% to 20% of them detected only once. The ten largest account for around 15% of the sample.

For this chain, trimming is 7 bases at the V end and 5 bases at the J end, and the number of junction bases without a gene match is 10. As encoded in the germline V gene, CDR1 is MDHEN while CDR2 is SYDVKM. The CDR3 starts with the cysteine, ends with the phenylalanine, and has 14 residues. The kept DNA is CDR3 alone, 42 bases in frame from the first base. The sequenced sample was blood. The V and J segments used are TRBV28 and TRBJ2-7, and TRBD1 aligns with 8 junction nucleotides. The clonotype comes from a man aged 45-65 years with Graves' hyperthyroidism. CDR3 protein: CASIGDRGINEQYF. The DNA is TGTGCCAGCATTGGTGACAGGGGTATCAACGAGCAGTACTTC.